The clone carrying this TCR beta chain was recorded once. The germline CDR1 and CDR2 sequences are MNHEY and SVGAGI. With 3 bases clipped from V and 8 bases from J, the junction kept 5 bases outside the gene matches. This CDR3 region has 14 residues. This sample was taken from a study of blood T cell repertoires in COVID-19. Clones were sequenced by immunoSEQ multiplex PCR, and TCRdb holds only the in-frame ones, with some missing. Among about 76,000 clones listed, 85% were seen once. Sequenced material: peripheral blood. The chain employs TRBV6-5 and TRBJ1-3; 9 positions match TRBD1. This receptor was obtained from a man in his fifties or sixties with COVID-19, enrolled during active disease. The CDR3 DNA sequence: TGTGCCAGCAGTTATTTGGACAGGGGCGACACCATATATTTT. It encodes CASSYLDRGDTIYF.